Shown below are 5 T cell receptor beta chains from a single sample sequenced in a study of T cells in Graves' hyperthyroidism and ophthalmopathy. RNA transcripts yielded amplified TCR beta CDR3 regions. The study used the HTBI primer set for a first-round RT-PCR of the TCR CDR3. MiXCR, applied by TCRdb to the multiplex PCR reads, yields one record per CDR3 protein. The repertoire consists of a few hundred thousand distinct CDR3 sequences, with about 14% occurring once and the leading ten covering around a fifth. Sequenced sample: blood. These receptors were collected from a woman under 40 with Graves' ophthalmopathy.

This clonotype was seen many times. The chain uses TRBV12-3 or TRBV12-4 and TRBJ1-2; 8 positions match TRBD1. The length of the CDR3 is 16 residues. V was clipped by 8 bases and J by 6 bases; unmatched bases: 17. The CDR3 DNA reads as TGTGCCAGCGAACTCCTCCCCAGGGGGCGGGTAGATGGCTACACCTTC. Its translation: CASELLPRGRVDGYTF.

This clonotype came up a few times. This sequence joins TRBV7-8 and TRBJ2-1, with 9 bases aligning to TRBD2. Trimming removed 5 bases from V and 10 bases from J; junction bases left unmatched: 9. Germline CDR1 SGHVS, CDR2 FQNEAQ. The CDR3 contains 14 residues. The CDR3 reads CASSVGSGSGEQFF. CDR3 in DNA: TGTGCCAGCAGCGTAGGTAGCGGGAGCGGCGAGCAGTTCTTC.

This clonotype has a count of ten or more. The CDR3 loop is CASRRDRGLIGYNSPLHF. In nucleotides, the CDR3 is TGTGCCAGCAGGAGGGACAGGGGCCTTATCGGGTACAATTCACCCCTCCACTTT. This chain joins TRBV2 and TRBJ1-6; TRBD1 aligns across 10 bases. The length of the CDR3 is 18 residues. Trimming took 6 bases from V and 7 from J; bases not matched to a gene: 15. The germline gives CDR1 SNHLY, CDR2 FYNNEI.

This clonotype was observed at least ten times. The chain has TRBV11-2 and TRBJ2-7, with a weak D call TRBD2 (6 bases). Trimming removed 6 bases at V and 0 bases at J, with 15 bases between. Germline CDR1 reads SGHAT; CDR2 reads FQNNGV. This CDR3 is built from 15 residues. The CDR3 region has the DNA TGTGCCAGCAGTCCCTCTAGCGCTGGCTCCTACGAGCAGTACTTC. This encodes CASSPSSAGSYEQYF.

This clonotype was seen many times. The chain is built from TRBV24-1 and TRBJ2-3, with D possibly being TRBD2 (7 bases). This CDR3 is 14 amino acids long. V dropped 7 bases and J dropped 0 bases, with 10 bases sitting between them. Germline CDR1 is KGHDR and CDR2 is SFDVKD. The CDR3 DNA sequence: TGTGCCACCAGAGGGGGAGGGAGCACAGATACGCAGTATTTT. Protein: CATRGGGSTDTQYF.